The source of this TCR beta chain is a study of blood T cell repertoires in COVID-19. For the study at large: There were acute and convalescent COVID-19 samples, and they came from the United States, Italy and Spain.

Comments on this clone: This specimen includes other DNA sequences encoding the same CDR3.

This CDR3 is built from 13 residues. The germline V gene encodes CDR1 SGHRS and CDR2 YFSETQ. V gave up 4 bases and J gave up 1 base, with 8 bases separating them. The repertoire was sequenced with immunoSEQ multiplex PCR; TCRdb's copy has only in-frame clones and lacks some. This sample carries 65,000 to 80,000 clones, 75% to 90% of them seen once, and the ten largest clones take roughly a quarter. This TCR was recovered from a human donor in a cohort sampled during active COVID-19. The material sequenced was peripheral blood. The chain links TRBV5-1 to TRBJ1-1; D possibly corresponds to TRBD1 (6 bases). CDR3 nucleotide sequence: TGCGCCAGCAGCCCACAGGGGAACACTGAAGCTTTCTTT. Its translation: CASSPQGNTEAFF.